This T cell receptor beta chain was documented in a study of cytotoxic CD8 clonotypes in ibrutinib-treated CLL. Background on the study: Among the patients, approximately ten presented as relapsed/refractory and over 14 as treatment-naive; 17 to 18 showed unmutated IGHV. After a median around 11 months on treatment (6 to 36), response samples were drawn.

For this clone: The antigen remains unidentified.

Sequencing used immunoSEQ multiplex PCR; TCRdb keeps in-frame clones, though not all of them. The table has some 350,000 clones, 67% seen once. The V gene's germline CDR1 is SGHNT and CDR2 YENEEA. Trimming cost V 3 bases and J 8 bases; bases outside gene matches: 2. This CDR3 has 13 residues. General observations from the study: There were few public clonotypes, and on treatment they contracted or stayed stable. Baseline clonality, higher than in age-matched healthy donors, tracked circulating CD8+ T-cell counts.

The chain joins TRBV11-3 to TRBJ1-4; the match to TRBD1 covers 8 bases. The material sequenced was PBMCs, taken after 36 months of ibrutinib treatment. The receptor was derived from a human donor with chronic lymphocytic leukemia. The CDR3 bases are TGTGCCAGCAGCTTCGGGACAGGCGAAAAACTGTTTTTT. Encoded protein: CASSFGTGEKLFF.